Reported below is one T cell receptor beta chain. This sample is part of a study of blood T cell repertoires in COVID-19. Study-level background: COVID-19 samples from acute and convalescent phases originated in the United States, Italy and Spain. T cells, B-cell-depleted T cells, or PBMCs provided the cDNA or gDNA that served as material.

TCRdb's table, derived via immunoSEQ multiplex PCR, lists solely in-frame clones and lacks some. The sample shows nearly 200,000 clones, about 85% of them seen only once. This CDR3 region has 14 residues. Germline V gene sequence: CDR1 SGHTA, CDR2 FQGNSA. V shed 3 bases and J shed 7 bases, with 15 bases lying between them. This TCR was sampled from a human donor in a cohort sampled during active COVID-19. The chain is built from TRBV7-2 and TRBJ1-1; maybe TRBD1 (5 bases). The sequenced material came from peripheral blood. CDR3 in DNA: TGTGCCAGCAGCTTCCAAAGGGGCCCATTTGAAGCTTTCTTT. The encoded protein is CASSFQRGPFEAFF.